The 30 T cell receptor beta chains in this list originate from one sample, sequenced in a study of control samples from healthy donors and cancer patients. Here immunoSEQ multiplex PCR was the method, and the copy in TCRdb shows in-frame clones only, minus some. The sample includes about 79,000 clones, over 85% of them seen just once. Sequenced material: PBMCs. These receptors all stem from a woman aged 40-49 years with lung cancer.

J is TRBJ1-5 and V is TRBV6-2 or TRBV6-3; perhaps TRBD1 as D (6 bases). The CDR3 has 16 residues. Germline lookup yields CDR1 MNHEY and CDR2 SVGEGT. The V gene lost 2 bases and the J gene lost 3 bases, with 14 bases spanning the gap. CDR3 residues: CASSYAVRGFNQPQHF. In DNA form, the CDR3 reads TGTGCCAGCAGTTACGCGGTCAGGGGATTCAATCAGCCCCAGCATTTT.

The chain links TRBV29-1 to TRBJ2-2; TRBD1 might be the D (5 bases). The germline V and J ends were trimmed by 4 bases and 5 bases, with 8 bases remaining between them. Germline V CDR1 and CDR2: SQVTM, ANQGSEA. The length of the CDR3 is 12 residues. The CDR3 bases are TGCAGCGTTGTAGGACATACCGGGGAGCTGTTTTTT. This gives the protein CSVVGHTGELFF.

V is TRBV30 and J is TRBJ1-2; 8 bases match TRBD1. This CDR3 spans 13 amino acids. From germline, CDR1 is GTSNPN and CDR2 SVGIG (reference sequence). V shed 2 bases and J 7 bases; nucleotides not matched to a gene: 6. The CDR3 is CAWSKDREGGYTF. DNA of the CDR3: TGTGCCTGGAGTAAGGACAGGGAAGGTGGCTACACCTTC.

This rearrangement joins TRBV11-2 to TRBJ2-7; possibly TRBD2 for D (6 bases). The CDR3 extends over 15 amino acids. The germline V gene has CDR1 SGHAT and CDR2 FQNNGV. V lost 3 bases to trimming and J lost 3 bases, with 15 bases between them. DNA of the CDR3: TGTGCCAGCAGCTTGGGCGGGGCGCGGTACTACGAGCAGTACTTC. Protein product: CASSLGGARYYEQYF.

V usage is TRBV7-6 and J usage is TRBJ1-4, with D perhaps matching TRBD1 (5 bases). V was shortened by 0 bases and J by 5 bases, with 7 bases between the two germline ends. The length of the CDR3 is 14 residues. The germline CDR1 and CDR2 sequences are SGHVS and FNYEAQ. CDR3 region: CASSLAQGNEKLFF. CDR3 nucleotides: TGTGCCAGCAGCTTAGCCCAGGGAAATGAAAAACTGTTTTTT.

This clone has just a few counts. The rearrangement joins TRBV5-5 to TRBJ1-6; D is uncertain. Germline V gives CDR1 SGHKS, CDR2 YYEKEE (reference sequence). The CDR3 contains 18 residues. The V gene lost 0 bases and the J gene lost 0 bases, with 13 bases spanning the gap. CDR3 residues: CASSLGHLPSSYNSPLHF. The CDR3 bases are TGTGCCAGCAGCTTGGGGCACCTACCGAGCTCCTATAATTCACCCCTCCACTTT.

The CDR3 DNA sequence: TGTGCCAGCAGTGATCAAACCCTAGCGGGGGGGCCCACCGGGGAGCTGTTTTTT. Its translation: CASSDQTLAGGPTGELFF. The chain is built from TRBV6-1 and TRBJ2-2; TRBD2 aligns across 12 bases. This CDR3 contains 18 residues. Germline V gene lookup returns CDR1 MNHNS and CDR2 SASEGT. V was pared by 3 bases and J by 4 bases, with 9 bases of the junction left unmatched.

The chain's CDR3 is CASTLEWTGGSGANVLTF. The CDR3 coding sequence is TGTGCCAGCACCTTGGAGTGGACAGGGGGGTCTGGGGCCAACGTCCTGACTTTC. V is TRBV7-9 and J is TRBJ2-6; 10 nucleotides align to TRBD1. After removal of 7 bases from V and 1 base from J, the junction contained 10 bases not matched to a gene. The germline CDR1 and CDR2 sequences are SEHNR and FQNEAQ (reference sequence). The CDR3 is made up of 18 amino acids.

The rearrangement uses TRBV6-1 and TRBJ1-5; weak D call: TRBD1 (5 bases). Trimming shortened V by 3 bases and J by 1 base, and 13 bases separated the two germline ends. CDR1 is MNHNS and CDR2 is SASEGT in the germline V gene. The CDR3 sequence is 16 residues long. CDR3 in amino acids: CASSDWKQVSNQPQHF. CDR3 coding DNA: TGTGCCAGCAGTGATTGGAAACAGGTCAGCAATCAGCCCCAGCATTTT.

The chain employs TRBV24-1 and TRBJ2-1, with D possibly matching TRBD2 (5 bases). Per germline, CDR1 KGHDR and CDR2 SFDVKD. Trimming shortened V by 4 bases and J by 4 bases, and 16 bases separated the two germline ends. The CDR3 runs to 16 residues. CDR3 region: CATSEAGIWVYNEQFF. In DNA, the CDR3 is TGTGCCACCAGTGAAGCCGGGATTTGGGTTTACAATGAGCAGTTCTTC.

This chain joins TRBV11-3 and TRBJ1-4; D is ambiguous. There are 13 residues in the CDR3. CDR1 and CDR2 (germline): SGHNT, YENEEA. The V and J ends lost 1 base and 7 bases respectively, with 7 bases between them. CDR3 nucleotide sequence: TGTGCCAGCAGCTTAGTTTGGGGTGAAAAACTGTTTTTT. It encodes CASSLVWGEKLFF.

The chain recombines TRBV11-3 with TRBJ2-3; D not resolved. Trimming took 5 bases from V and 2 from J, leaving 5 bases between them. The CDR3 covers 12 residues. CDR1 is SGHNT and CDR2 is YENEEA in the germline V gene. The CDR3 bases are TGTGCCAGCAGCCCCCCCACAGATACGCAGTATTTT. Its translation is CASSPPTDTQYF.

The chain joins TRBV5-1 to TRBJ1-2; TRBD1 matches at 7 bases. With 0 bases clipped from V and 6 bases from J, the junction kept 5 bases outside the gene matches. CDR3 size: 14 residues. In germline, CDR1 is SGHRS, CDR2 YFSETQ. In nucleotides, the CDR3 is TGCGCCAGCAGCTTGGCCCCAGGGGGGAATGGCTACACCTTC. Translation gives CASSLAPGGNGYTF.

The chain combines TRBV10-3 with TRBJ1-1; 9 bases fit TRBD1. Per germline, CDR1 ENHRY and CDR2 SYGVKD. The CDR3 is 13 amino acids. V was clipped by 10 bases and J by 8 bases; unmatched bases: 11. The CDR3 region is CATSQGQGMEAFF. The CDR3 bases are TGTGCCACCTCACAGGGACAGGGTATGGAAGCTTTCTTT.

V is TRBV9 and J is TRBJ1-1; D is ambiguous. V was clipped by 2 bases and J by 4 bases, with 9 bases between them. The length of the CDR3 is 13 residues. The germline V gene has CDR1 SGDLS and CDR2 YYNGEE. The CDR3 region is CASSVRELTEAFF. The CDR3, as DNA: TGTGCCAGCAGCGTCCGCGAGCTCACTGAAGCTTTCTTT.

V and J are TRBV5-8 and TRBJ2-7; 7 bases align to TRBD1. The CDR3 is 14 residues long. With V trimmed by 0 bases and J by 3 bases, 3 bases remained unmatched. Germline-derived CDR1 and CDR2 are SGHTS and YDEGEE. The CDR3 here is CASSLGDRVYEQYF. CDR3 in DNA: TGTGCCAGCAGCTTGGGAGACAGGGTCTACGAGCAGTACTTC.

The chain has TRBV11-2 and TRBJ1-2, with 7 nucleotides matching TRBD1. Germline values: CDR1 SGHAT, CDR2 FQNNGV. V dropped 6 bases and J dropped 0; count of bases not matched to a gene: 7. This CDR3 has 15 amino acids. CDR3 DNA sequence: TGTGCCAGCAGTTACCCCGGGACAGCTAACTATGGCTACACCTTC. This codes for CASSYPGTANYGYTF.

J is TRBJ1-2 and V is TRBV6-5; TRBD1 might be the D (6 bases). CDR1 and CDR2 (germline): MNHEY, SVGAGI. Trimming stripped 0 bases from V and 6 bases from J, with 11 bases between. The CDR3 runs 14 residues. The CDR3 DNA reads TGTGCCAGCAGTTACTCCGGGGGGGCCCATGGCTACACCTTC. This gives the protein CASSYSGGAHGYTF.

V gene TRBV7-8 combines with J gene TRBJ1-5; no firm D call. Germline V gives CDR1 SGHVS, CDR2 FQNEAQ. CDR3 length equals 12 residues. V lost 5 bases to trimming and J lost 7 bases, with 9 bases between them. Here the CDR3 DNA reads TGTGCCAGCAGCACAGCGGGGCAGCCCCAGCATTTT. Its translation is CASSTAGQPQHF.

V and J are TRBV27 and TRBJ1-1; 10 bases are shared with TRBD1. V trimming: 5 bases; J trimming: 4 bases; junction bases outside the gene matches: 4. The CDR3 extends over 14 amino acids. Looked up from germline, CDR1 is MNHEY and CDR2 is SMNVEV (reference sequence). The CDR3, as DNA: TGTGCCAGCAGTATCCGGGACAGGGGCACTGAAGCTTTCTTT. The encoded protein is CASSIRDRGTEAFF.

Comments on this clone: The germline gene is not matched at one end of the junction; a read error may be the cause. This sequence joins TRBV6-1 and TRBJ2-2, with D perhaps TRBD1 (5 bases). In germline, CDR1 is MNHNS, CDR2 SASEGT. The CDR3 spans 15 residues. CDR3 residues: CASREAVGAAGELFF. Written as DNA, the CDR3 is TGTGCCAGCAGGGAAGCTGTAGGGGCGGCCGGGGAGCTGTTTTTT.

The chain links TRBV10-3 to TRBJ2-3, with D perhaps being TRBD1 or TRBD2 (7 bases each). Trimming took off 3 bases at V and 2 bases at J, with 15 bases between the two ends. CDR3 length: 16 residues. The germline CDR1 and CDR2 sequences are ENHRY and SYGVKD. CDR3 nucleotide sequence: TGTGCCATCAGTGATATGACAGGGAGGGCCACAGATACGCAGTATTTT. Translating it yields CAISDMTGRATDTQYF.

CDR3 in amino acids: CASSHRTGEQPQHF. DNA of the CDR3: TGTGCCAGCAGCCATAGGACAGGGGAACAGCCCCAGCATTTT. The chain links TRBV3-1 (or the pseudogene TRBV3-2) to TRBJ1-5; 9 bases line up with TRBD1. The CDR3 consists of 14 residues. The germline gives CDR1 LGHDT, CDR2 YNNKEL (reference sequence). Trimming at V came to 3 bases and at J to 7 bases, leaving 4 bases not matched to a gene.

This clone showed up just once. The chain carries TRBV7-8 and TRBJ2-7; D gene unclear. CDR1 and CDR2 from the germline V gene are SGHVS and FQNEAQ. This CDR3 is 13 amino acids long. V was cut by 0 bases and J by 2 bases, with 5 bases left in between. The CDR3 loop reads CASSLARPYEQYF. DNA for the CDR3: TGTGCCAGCAGCTTAGCGAGGCCCTACGAGCAGTACTTC.

V and J are TRBV19 and TRBJ2-3; D is uncertain. V lost 0 bases and J lost 2, with 12 bases in between. CDR3 length equals 16 residues. Germline CDR1 is LNHDA and CDR2 is SQIVND (reference sequence). The DNA of the CDR3 is TGTGCCAGTAGTATAGAAAAGAAGAAATTCACAGATACGCAGTATTTT. This encodes CASSIEKKKFTDTQYF.

The CDR3 protein is CASRRLPGTAEAFF. The CDR3 DNA is TGCGCCAGCCGTAGATTACCCGGGACAGCTGAAGCTTTCTTT. The rearrangement joins TRBV5-1 to TRBJ1-1; 7 bases fit TRBD1. Germline CDR1 is SGHRS and CDR2 is YFSETQ. After removal of 7 bases from V and 6 bases from J, the junction contained 12 bases not matched to a gene. The CDR3 is 14 residues long.

A word on this clone: The junction does not match germline at one end; this may be a read error. The chain employs TRBV7-7 and TRBJ2-7, with 9 nucleotides matching TRBD1. The germline V gene encodes CDR1 SSHAT and CDR2 FNYEAQ (reference sequence). The CDR3 runs 14 residues. The CDR3 sequence: CASSVADRGYEQYF. Here the CDR3 DNA reads TGTGCTAGCAGCGTAGCGGACAGGGGATACGAGCAGTACTTC.

The chain links TRBV5-4 to TRBJ2-3, with D possibly TRBD2 on 5 matching bases. This CDR3 has 14 residues. V lost 2 bases, J lost 0 bases, and 7 bases lay in between. Looked up from germline, CDR1 is SGHNT and CDR2 is YYREEE (reference sequence). CDR3 nucleotide sequence: TGTGCCAGCAGCTTCGGGGTAAGCACAGATACGCAGTATTTT. Protein: CASSFGVSTDTQYF.

This chain uses TRBV7-8 with TRBJ2-1; TRBD1 might be the D (6 bases). Trimming removed 7 bases at V and 3 bases at J, with 13 bases between. The CDR3 covers 14 residues. Germline assignment: CDR1 SGHVS and CDR2 FQNEAQ. The CDR3 here is CASTPTGNYNEQFF. The DNA of the CDR3 is TGTGCCAGCACCCCTACAGGGAACTACAATGAGCAGTTCTTC.

The chain recombines TRBV18 with TRBJ2-3; D uncertain. Germline V CDR1 and CDR2: KGHSH, LQKENI. This CDR3 spans 15 amino acids. Trimming left V 3 bases short and J 4 bases short, with 14 bases between. CDR3 amino acids: CASSPNRLAADTQYF. DNA of the CDR3: TGTGCCAGCTCACCCAACAGACTTGCGGCAGATACGCAGTATTTT.